What follows is one T cell receptor (beta chain) and its context. Its cognate antigen is unknown. In the PCR, 60 Vbeta and 13 Jbeta primers were used. The table came from immunoSEQ multiplex PCR; TCRdb's copy has only in-frame clones and leaves some out. This table has approximately 170,000 clones, approximately 80% appearing once. This sample was included in a study of cytomegalovirus exposure and HLA in healthy donors. V lost 6 bases and J lost 7; bases outside the gene matches: 13. This CDR3 has 15 residues. Germline values: CDR1 MGHRA, CDR2 YSYEKL. Study-wide results and caveats: A later analysis linked a missense DCLRE1C variant to TCR beta V- and J-gene trimming. Later analysis suggested links between common viral pathogens and several top significant clusters.

This chain joins TRBV4-1 and TRBJ2-5; 8 positions match TRBD2. Sequenced input: PBMCs. This TCR was recovered from a boy aged 2-9 years in good health and CMV-seronegative. CDR3 DNA: TGCGCCAGCAGTCCTTGGACTAGCACCGCAGGGACCCAGTACTTC. Translation gives CASSPWTSTAGTQYF.